What follows are 13 T cell receptor beta chains derived from one specimen sequenced in a study of OX40 agonist ivuxolimab in advanced cancers. Profiled with immunoSEQ multiplex PCR; TCRdb holds only in-frame clones, not every one. The profile shows about 68,000 clones, over 80% of them singletons. Sequenced here: CD4+ or CD8+ T cells sorted from blood, sampled in a trial of the OX40 agonist ivuxolimab. These receptors were obtained from an adult with an advanced solid tumor such as melanoma, head and neck, liver or kidney cancer.

This clone was picked up one time. J is TRBJ1-2 and V is TRBV7-8; D is ambiguous. The germline gives CDR1 SGHVS, CDR2 FQNEAQ. The ends were cut back, 1 base at V and 2 bases at J, with 8 bases in the middle. The CDR3 runs to 14 residues. The CDR3 sequence is CASSLDGLNYGYTF. CDR3 nucleotide sequence: TGTGCCAGCAGCTTAGATGGTTTAAACTATGGCTACACCTTC.

V usage is TRBV27 and J usage is TRBJ1-1; D ambiguous. CDR3 length equals 14 residues. Trimming stripped 3 bases from V and 5 bases from J, with 13 bases between. Germline-derived CDR1 and CDR2 are MNHEY and SMNVEV (reference sequence). The DNA of the CDR3 is TGTGCCAGCAGTTTTAGAGGGCCGGGAACTGAAGCTTTCTTT. Protein product: CASSFRGPGTEAFF.

This chain connects TRBV10-3 to TRBJ2-3; 9 positions match TRBD1. Germline V gene data show CDR1 as ENHRY and CDR2 as SYGVKD. CDR3 length equals 15 residues. The V and J ends lost 3 bases and 7 bases, in that order; junction bases with no gene match: 8. CDR3 residues: CAISEATGGANTQYF. The CDR3 DNA reads as TGTGCCATCAGTGAAGCTACAGGGGGCGCGAATACGCAGTATTTT.

For the CDR3, the DNA is TGTGCCACTTCGGGGGGGCCATACGAGCAGTACTTC. Translated: CATSGGPYEQYF. The V and J genes are TRBV27 and TRBJ2-7, with 8 nucleotides matching TRBD2. The CDR3 length is 12 residues. Germline V CDR1 and CDR2: MNHEY, SMNVEV (reference sequence). The V segment lost 10 bases and the J segment 4 bases; nucleotides outside the gene matches: 6.

The gene calls are TRBV9 and TRBJ2-1; the D gene could be TRBD1 or TRBD2 (6 bases each). Between the trimmed V and J ends, which lost 4 bases and 9 bases, there was a span of 17 bases. The CDR3 extends over 14 amino acids. In germline, CDR1 is SGDLS, CDR2 YYNGEE. CDR3 region: CASSPEGGAGEQFF. CDR3 sequence (DNA): TGTGCCAGCAGCCCCGAGGGGGGAGCCGGTGAGCAGTTCTTC. Based on the CDR3 plus reference TRBV9 and TRBJ2-1, the full variable domain is DSGVTQTPKHLITATGQRVTLRCSPRSGDLSVYWYQQSLDQGLQFLIQYYNGEERAKGNILERFSAQQFPDLHSELNLSSLELGDSALYFCASSPEGGAGEQFFGPGTRLTVL.

The V and J genes are TRBV5-8 and TRBJ1-2, with D maybe TRBD1 (5 bases). From germline, CDR1 is SGHTS and CDR2 YDEGEE. The CDR3 runs to 15 residues. V shed 4 bases and J shed 3 bases, with 16 bases lying between them. The CDR3: CASSPPPGRHYGYTF. The DNA of the CDR3 is TGTGCCAGCAGCCCTCCCCCAGGGCGGCACTATGGCTACACCTTC.

This chain links TRBV30 with TRBJ1-6; D remains ambiguous. The CDR3 spans 19 residues. V was cut by 3 bases and J by 0 bases, with 21 bases left in between. Germline CDR1 and CDR2: GTSNPN and SVGIG (reference sequence). This CDR3 is CAWRLYTRKDGSYNSPLHF. The CDR3 coding sequence is TGTGCCTGGAGACTTTACACGCGTAAGGATGGCTCCTATAATTCACCCCTCCACTTT.

The CDR3 reads CASTGRGYNSPLHF. In DNA, the CDR3 is TGTGCCAGTACGGGGAGGGGGTATAATTCACCCCTCCACTTT. The genes are TRBV19 and TRBJ1-6; possible D gene TRBD1, 6 bases. This CDR3 is built from 14 residues. V dropped 7 bases and J dropped 4 bases, with 11 bases sitting between them. Germline loops: CDR1 LNHDA, CDR2 SQIVND (reference sequence).

The chain couples TRBV15 to TRBJ2-7, with TRBD2 matching over 12 bases. This CDR3 has 15 residues. The ends lost 5 bases at V and 3 bases at J; junction bases unmatched: 5. Germline lookup yields CDR1 LNHNV and CDR2 YYDKDF (reference sequence). The CDR3 DNA reads as TGTGCCACCAGCGGAGGACTAGCGGGATTCTACGAGCAGTACTTC. As protein: CATSGGLAGFYEQYF.

This sequence joins TRBV27 and TRBJ2-2; D remains unclear. The ends were cut back, 7 bases at V and 8 bases at J, with 11 bases in the middle. CDR1 is MNHEY, CDR2 SMNVEV, per germline (reference sequence). The CDR3 loop spans 12 amino acids. The CDR3 DNA follows: TGTGCCAGCACATCCTCTTGGGGGGAGCTGTTTTTT. This gives the protein CASTSSWGELFF.

The chain recombines TRBV19 with TRBJ2-1, with TRBD2 matching 14 bases. Germline values: CDR1 LNHDA, CDR2 SQIVND (reference sequence). J was trimmed by 5 bases and V by 4 bases; bases with no gene match: 1. CDR3 length equals 15 residues. Here the CDR3 reads CASSTGLAGDNEQFF. CDR3 nucleotide sequence: TGTGCCAGTAGTACGGGACTAGCGGGAGACAATGAGCAGTTCTTC. The whole variable domain, remainder taken from reference TRBV19 and TRBJ2-1, is DGGITQSPKYLFRKEGQNVTLSCEQNLNHDAMYWYRQDPGQGLRLIYYSQIVNDFQKGDIAEGYSVSREKKESFPLTVTSAQKNPTAFYLCASSTGLAGDNEQFFGPGTRLTVL.

The chain recombines TRBV7-9 with TRBJ1-5; 7 nucleotides line up with TRBD1. Trimming at V came to 5 bases and at J to 2 bases, leaving 3 bases not matched to a gene. This CDR3 has 14 amino acids. CDR1 is SEHNR and CDR2 is FQNEAQ in the germline V gene (reference sequence). This CDR3 reads CASSPGQGNQPQHF. In DNA, the CDR3 is TGTGCCAGCAGCCCTGGACAGGGCAATCAGCCCCAGCATTTT.

The chain has TRBV7-6 and TRBJ2-3; 10 bases agree with TRBD2. Unmatched junction bases numbered 7, after V lost 5 bases and J lost 2 bases. The CDR3 loop spans 16 amino acids. Germline V gives CDR1 SGHVS, CDR2 FNYEAQ. The CDR3 DNA sequence: TGTGCCAGCAGCGGTCTAGCGGGAGTTATCACAGATACGCAGTATTTT. Protein: CASSGLAGVITDTQYF.